These 24 T cell receptor beta chains originate from one sample sequenced in a study of blood T cells in healthy people across ages (dated by TCRdb to between 2014 and 2017). Library preparation used 5' RACE. For sequencing, an Illumina HiSeq 2500 was employed. A second roughly 7 to 11 cycle PCR used a sample-barcoded 5' primer and a J-beta primer mix. TCRdb itself trimmed the public reads at Q25 with fastp, ran MiXCR and retained productive beta chains. Duplicate CDR3 protein sequences are folded into a single record with the most common DNA and genes. Recorded for this sample are hundreds of thousands of distinct CDR3 sequences; approximately 53% of them occurred a single time. Jointly, the top ten make up 20% to 30% of the sample. The specimen was blood. These receptors came from a man aged 40-49 years in good health.

The chain joins TRBV29-1 to TRBJ2-3; no clear D. CDR3 length: 13 amino acids. V was cut by 4 bases and J by 0 bases, with 8 bases left in between. Germline V gene data show CDR1 as SQVTM and CDR2 as ANQGSEA. This CDR3 reads CSVAPDSTDTQYF. CDR3 nucleotides: TGCAGCGTTGCCCCGGACAGCACAGATACGCAGTATTTT.

J is TRBJ1-5 and V is TRBV15, with D possibly TRBD1 on 5 matching bases. Germline assignment: CDR1 LNHNV and CDR2 YYDKDF (reference sequence). The V end was cut by 7 bases, the J end by 8 bases, with 15 bases between. The CDR3 totals 13 residues. CDR3 region: CATTTGRREPQHF. The CDR3 nucleotides are TGTGCCACCACCACAGGCCGGAGGGAGCCCCAGCATTTT.

A few counts support this clonotype. The CDR3: CASSQGSSATYEQYF. The CDR3 nucleotides read TGTGCCAGCAGCCAAGGTTCTAGCGCCACCTACGAGCAGTACTTC. The chain carries TRBV4-2 and TRBJ2-7, with D possibly being TRBD2 (6 bases). Germline values: CDR1 LGHNA, CDR2 YNFKEQ. The length of the CDR3 is 15 residues. V lost 1 base to trimming and J lost 2 bases, with 12 bases between them.

The chain couples TRBV7-9 to TRBJ2-7, with 11 bases fitting TRBD2. The CDR3 is 15 residues long. The germline CDR1 and CDR2 sequences are SEHNR and FQNEAQ (reference sequence). J was trimmed by 3 bases and V by 3 bases; bases with no gene match: 4. CDR3 amino acids: CASSFFGTSGYEQYF. The CDR3 region has the DNA TGTGCCAGCAGCTTTTTCGGGACTAGCGGCTACGAGCAGTACTTC.

This clonotype was seen at least ten times. This chain uses TRBV29-1 with TRBJ1-2; 9 nucleotides agree with TRBD1. The CDR3 spans 14 residues. The J segment lost 6 bases and the V segment lost 6 bases, leaving 11 bases of the junction unmatched. Germline values: CDR1 SQVTM, CDR2 ANQGSEA. CDR3 sequence: CSVLQTGGSDGYTF. CDR3 in DNA: TGCAGCGTGCTCCAGACAGGGGGGTCGGATGGCTACACCTTC.

The rearrangement links TRBV10-3 to TRBJ1-2; 9 bases line up with TRBD1. Trimming took 0 bases from V and 8 from J; bases not matched to a gene: 10. The CDR3 length is 16 residues. Germline V gene lookup returns CDR1 ENHRY and CDR2 SYGVKD. The CDR3 sequence is CAISESRTGDMRGYTF. In nucleotides, the CDR3 is TGTGCCATCAGTGAGTCGAGGACAGGGGACATGCGAGGCTACACCTTC.

This clonotype was found once. This chain connects TRBV14 to TRBJ2-7, with 7 bases aligning to TRBD2. The J call is doubtful: the DNA matches TRBJ2-4 better. The length of the CDR3 is 13 residues. Germline loops: CDR1 SGHDN, CDR2 FVKESK. CDR3 region: CASSQGGGNIQYF. The CDR3 coding sequence is TGTGCCAGCAGCCAAGGGGGGGGAAACATTCAGTACTTC.

Notes on this clonotype: Its ends do not fully match the called genes, so a read error is possible. V is TRBV19 and J is TRBJ1-5; D may be TRBD1 (5 bases). This CDR3 is built from 15 residues. The V gene's germline CDR1 is LNHDA and CDR2 SQIVND (reference sequence). Written as DNA, the CDR3 is TGTGCCAGTAGTACCCTTGGGAGGGGCAAGCAGCCCCAGCATTTT. Translation gives CASSTLGRGKQPQHF.

This clonotype came up a few times. The chain carries TRBV7-2 and TRBJ1-5; 7 bases are a match to TRBD1. This CDR3 is 15 amino acids long. Trimming removed 6 bases from V and 9 bases from J; junction bases left unmatched: 14. Germline lookup yields CDR1 SGHTA and CDR2 FQGNSA. The CDR3 loop is CASSSGQGGFSPQHF. The CDR3 DNA follows: TGTGCCAGCAGTTCTGGGCAGGGGGGATTTTCGCCCCAGCATTTT. The whole variable domain, filled in from reference TRBV7-2 and TRBJ1-5, reads GAGVSQSPSNKVTEKGKDVELRCDPISGHTALYWYRQSLGQGLEFLIYFQGNSAPDKSGLPSDRFSAERTGGSVSTLTIQRTQQEDSAVYLCASSSGQGGFSPQHFGDGTRLSIL.

This clonotype was recorded a few times. The V gene is TRBV29-1, the J gene TRBJ2-1; 13 nucleotides line up with TRBD2. V was clipped by 4 bases and J by 0 bases; unmatched bases: 6. In germline, CDR1 is SQVTM, CDR2 ANQGSEA. The CDR3 runs to 17 residues. The CDR3 loop is CSVVQGLAGDSYNEQFF. The DNA of the CDR3 is TGCAGCGTTGTCCAAGGACTAGCGGGAGACTCCTACAATGAGCAGTTCTTC.

The chain uses TRBV7-9 and TRBJ2-3; 8 nucleotides agree with TRBD2. This CDR3 has 14 amino acids. The J segment lost 5 bases and the V segment lost 6 bases, leaving 7 bases of the junction unmatched. Germline assignment: CDR1 SEHNR and CDR2 FQNEAQ (reference sequence). The DNA of the CDR3 is TGTGCCAGCAGTCCTTTTAGCGGGAAAGATACGCAGTATTTT. It specifies CASSPFSGKDTQYF.

This clonotype was detected a few times. DNA for the CDR3: TGTGCCAGCAGAACCCAGGGGCTCTCCTACAATGAGCAGTTCTTC. Translation gives CASRTQGLSYNEQFF. The rearrangement links TRBV6-5 to TRBJ2-1, with D perhaps matching TRBD1 (6 bases). V was pared by 6 bases and J by 0 bases, with 12 bases between. Germline assignment: CDR1 MNHEY and CDR2 SVGAGI. CDR3 length equals 15 residues.

The rearrangement links TRBV7-9 to TRBJ1-4; D unresolved. Germline assignment: CDR1 SEHNR and CDR2 FQNEAQ (reference sequence). Trimming took 5 bases from V and 14 from J, leaving 18 bases between them. The CDR3 consists of 13 residues. CDR3 DNA: TGTGCCAGCAGCCCCCATGAAGTCTTAGTGCTGTTTTTT. As protein: CASSPHEVLVLFF.

Many counts were recorded for this clonotype. The gene calls are TRBV11-3 and TRBJ2-7, with TRBD1 matching over 8 bases. V shed 5 bases, J shed 2 bases, and the junction held 8 bases outside the gene matches. CDR3 length equals 15 residues. Germline V gene lookup returns CDR1 SGHNT and CDR2 YENEEA. CDR3 in amino acids: CASSTGQGRAYEQYF. The CDR3 nucleotides are TGTGCCAGCAGCACCGGACAGGGTCGCGCCTACGAGCAGTACTTC.

The chain links TRBV7-2 to TRBJ2-1, with TRBD1 identical over 7 bases. V was clipped by 5 bases and J by 6 bases; unmatched bases: 10. The CDR3 extends over 15 amino acids. The V gene's germline CDR1 is SGHTA and CDR2 FQGNSA. The CDR3 region is CASSTADRPINEQFF. In DNA, the CDR3 is TGTGCCAGCAGCACAGCGGACAGGCCAATCAATGAGCAGTTCTTC.

V is TRBV9 and J is TRBJ2-1, with unresolved D. CDR3 length: 21 amino acids. Germline V CDR1 and CDR2: SGDLS, YYNGEE. V gave up 5 bases and J gave up 0 bases, with 30 bases separating them. The CDR3 loop is CASSPMKGVGLGSSSYNEQFF. The CDR3 DNA reads as TGTGCCAGCAGTCCGATGAAAGGAGTAGGATTAGGGTCATCCTCCTACAATGAGCAGTTCTTC.

This rearrangement joins TRBV2 to TRBJ2-7, with TRBD2 matching over 8 bases. The better agreement between TRBJ2-5 and the DNA end casts doubt on the J call. This CDR3 comprises 14 residues. Germline-derived CDR1 and CDR2 are SNHLY and FYNNEI. The CDR3 region is CASSEWTSWETQYF. DNA of the CDR3: TGTGCCAGCAGTGAATGGACTAGCTGGGAGACCCAGTACTTC.

This chain connects TRBV20-1 to TRBJ2-1; D may be TRBD1 (6 bases). This CDR3 region has 17 residues. Germline lookup yields CDR1 DFQATT and CDR2 SNEGSKA (reference sequence). The ends were cut back, 3 bases at V and 2 bases at J, with 20 bases in the middle. Here the CDR3 DNA reads TGCAGTGCTAGGGCGATCACCCCAGGGGATACCTACAATGAGCAGTTCTTC. Its protein product is CSARAITPGDTYNEQFF.

This clonotype was seen at least ten times. This rearrangement joins TRBV5-1 to TRBJ2-7; D possibly corresponds to TRBD2 (5 bases). The CDR3 has 12 amino acids. Trimming took off 4 bases at V and 3 bases at J, with 8 bases between the two ends. Germline V lookup: CDR1 SGHRS, CDR2 YFSETQ. CDR3 region: CASSGSGYEQYF. For the CDR3, the DNA is TGCGCCAGCAGCGGCAGCGGCTACGAGCAGTACTTC.

The chain couples TRBV9 to TRBJ2-1; 12 positions match TRBD1. V shed 1 base and J 8 bases; nucleotides not matched to a gene: 4. This CDR3 has 15 residues. Germline CDR1 reads SGDLS; CDR2 reads YYNGEE. Here the CDR3 DNA reads TGTGCCAGCAGCGTAAGGGGGACAGGGGGCTATGAGCAGTTCTTC. Protein: CASSVRGTGGYEQFF.

The CDR3: CSARGAGSYNSPLHF. The DNA for the CDR3 is TGCAGTGCTAGAGGGGCAGGCTCCTATAATTCACCCCTCCACTTT. The chain is built from TRBV20-1 and TRBJ1-6; D not resolved. Per the germline V gene, CDR1 is DFQATT and CDR2 is SNEGSKA (reference sequence). The CDR3 loop spans 15 amino acids. Deletions cut 1 base from V and 0 bases from J, with 7 bases between.

V gene TRBV4-2 combines with J gene TRBJ2-7, with D perhaps matching TRBD2 (5 bases). The germline V and J ends were trimmed by 7 bases and 3 bases, with 13 bases remaining between them. There are 13 residues in the CDR3. Per germline, CDR1 LGHNA and CDR2 YNFKEQ. The chain's CDR3 is CASTAGGNYEQYF. The CDR3 DNA is TGTGCCAGCACTGCCGGAGGTAACTACGAGCAGTACTTC.

The chain combines TRBV6-6 with TRBJ2-5; D gene unclear. The DNA end lines up better with TRBJ2-7; the J call may be wrong. CDR3 size: 14 residues. CDR1 and CDR2 (germline): MNHNY, SVGAGI (reference sequence). CDR3 sequence: CASSSTGRVYEQYF. CDR3 DNA: TGTGCCAGCAGCTCAACCGGCCGAGTCTACGAGCAGTACTTC.

The table lists this clonotype with a count of one. One junction end does not reproduce the germline sequence, and a read error may be involved. This chain joins TRBV2 and TRBJ1-2; D may be TRBD1 (5 bases). CDR1 is SNHLY and CDR2 is FYNNEI in the germline V gene. CDR3 length: 14 residues. The CDR3 nucleotides are TGTACCAGCAGTGCCGACAGCCTCGACTATGGCTACACCTTC. Its protein is CTSSADSLDYGYTF.